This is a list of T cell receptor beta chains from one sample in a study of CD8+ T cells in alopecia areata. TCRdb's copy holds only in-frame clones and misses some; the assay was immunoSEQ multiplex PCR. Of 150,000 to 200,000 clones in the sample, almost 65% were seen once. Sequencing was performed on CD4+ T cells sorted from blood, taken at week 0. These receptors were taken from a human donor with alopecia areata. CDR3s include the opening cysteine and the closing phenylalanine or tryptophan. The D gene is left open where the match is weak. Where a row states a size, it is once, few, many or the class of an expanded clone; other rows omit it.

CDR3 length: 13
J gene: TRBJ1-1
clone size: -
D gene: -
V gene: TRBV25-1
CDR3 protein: CASGDTTQTEAFF
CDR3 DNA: TGTGCCAGCGGGGACACCACTCAAACCGAAGCTTTCTTT

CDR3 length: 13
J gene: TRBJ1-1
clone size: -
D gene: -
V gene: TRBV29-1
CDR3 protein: CSVFMGGPTEAFF
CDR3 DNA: TGCAGCGTCTTCATGGGGGGGCCCACTGAAGCTTTCTTT

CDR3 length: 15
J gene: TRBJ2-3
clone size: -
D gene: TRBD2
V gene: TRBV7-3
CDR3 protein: CASSQQRGVSDTQYF
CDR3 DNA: TGTGCCAGCAGCCAACAGCGGGGTGTTTCAGATACGCAGTATTTT

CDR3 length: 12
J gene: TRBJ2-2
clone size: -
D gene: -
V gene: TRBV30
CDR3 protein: CAWSLNTGELFF
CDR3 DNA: TGTGCCTGGAGTCTGAACACCGGGGAGCTGTTTTTT

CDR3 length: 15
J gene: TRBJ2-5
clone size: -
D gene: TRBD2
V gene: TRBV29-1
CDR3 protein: CSVGGDATTRETQYF
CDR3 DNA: TGCAGCGTGGGGGGGGATGCCACCACCCGAGAGACCCAGTACTTC

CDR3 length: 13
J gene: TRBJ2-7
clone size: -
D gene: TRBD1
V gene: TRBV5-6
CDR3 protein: CASSFRGIYEQYF
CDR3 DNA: TGTGCCAGCAGCTTCAGGGGGATCTACGAGCAGTACTTC

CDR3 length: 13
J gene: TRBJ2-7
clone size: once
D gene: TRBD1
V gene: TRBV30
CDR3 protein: CAWSGQGAGEQYF
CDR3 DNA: TGTGCCTGGAGTGGGCAGGGGGCCGGGGAGCAGTACTTC

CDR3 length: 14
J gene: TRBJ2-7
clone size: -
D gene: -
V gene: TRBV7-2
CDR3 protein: CATAPGAETYEQYF
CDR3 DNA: TGTGCCACCGCGCCGGGGGCTGAGACCTACGAGCAGTACTTC

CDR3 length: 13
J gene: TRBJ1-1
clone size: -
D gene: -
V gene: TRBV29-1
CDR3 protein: CSVVQGMNTEAFF
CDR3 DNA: TGCAGCGTTGTTCAGGGCATGAACACTGAAGCTTTCTTT

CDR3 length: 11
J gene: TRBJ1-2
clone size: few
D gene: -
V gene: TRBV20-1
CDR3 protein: CSARTDYGYTF
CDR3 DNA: TGCAGTGCCCGCACCGACTATGGCTACACCTTC

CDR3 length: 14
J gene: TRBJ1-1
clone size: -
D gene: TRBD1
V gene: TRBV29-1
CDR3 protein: CSVVGTGGNTEAFF
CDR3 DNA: TGCAGCGTTGTAGGGACAGGTGGTAACACTGAAGCTTTCTTT

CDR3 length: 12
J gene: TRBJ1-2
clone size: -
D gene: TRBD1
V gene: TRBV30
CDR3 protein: CAWTQGARGYTF
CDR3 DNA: TGTGCCTGGACCCAGGGGGCTAGGGGCTACACCTTC

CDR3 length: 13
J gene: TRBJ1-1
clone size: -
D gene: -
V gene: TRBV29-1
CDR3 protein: CSVDQGLGTEAFF
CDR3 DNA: TGCAGCGTTGATCAGGGGTTAGGGACTGAAGCTTTCTTT

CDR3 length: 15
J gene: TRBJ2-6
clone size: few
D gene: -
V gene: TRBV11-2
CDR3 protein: CASSLRTAGANVLTF
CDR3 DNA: TGTGCCAGCAGCTTAAGGACAGCTGGGGCCAACGTCCTGACTTTC

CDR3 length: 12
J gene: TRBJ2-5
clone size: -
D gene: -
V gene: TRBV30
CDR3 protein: CAWSGTQETQYF
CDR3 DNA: TGTGCCTGGTCCGGTACTCAAGAGACCCAGTACTTC

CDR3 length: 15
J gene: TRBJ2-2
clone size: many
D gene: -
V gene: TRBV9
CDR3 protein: CASSATGSGAGELFF
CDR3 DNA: TGTGCCAGCAGCGCGACGGGCAGTGGAGCCGGGGAGCTGTTTTTT

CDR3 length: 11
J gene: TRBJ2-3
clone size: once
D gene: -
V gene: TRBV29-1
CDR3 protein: CSVWWADTQYF
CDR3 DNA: TGCAGCGTTTGGTGGGCAGATACGCAGTATTTT

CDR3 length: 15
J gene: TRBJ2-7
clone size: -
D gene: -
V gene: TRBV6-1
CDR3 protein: CASTPIEGSHYEQYF
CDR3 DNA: TGTGCCAGCACTCCAATTGAGGGGTCCCACTACGAGCAGTACTTC

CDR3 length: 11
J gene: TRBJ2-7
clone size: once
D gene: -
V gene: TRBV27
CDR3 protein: CATSNLYEQYF
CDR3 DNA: TGTGCCACCTCGAACCTCTACGAGCAGTACTTC

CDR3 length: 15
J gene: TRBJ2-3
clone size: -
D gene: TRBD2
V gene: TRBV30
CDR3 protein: CACAGGQSGTDTQYF
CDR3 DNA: TGTGCCTGCGCGGGGGGGCAGTCAGGCACAGATACGCAGTATTTT

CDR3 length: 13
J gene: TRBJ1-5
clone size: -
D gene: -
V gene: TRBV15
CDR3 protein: CATSSQTGMSQHF
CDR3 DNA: TGTGCCACCAGCTCACAAACAGGGATGTCCCAGCATTTT

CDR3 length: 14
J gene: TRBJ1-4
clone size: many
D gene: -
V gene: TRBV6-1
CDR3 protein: CASSVTGRSEKLFF
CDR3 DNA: TGTGCCAGCAGTGTAACAGGGCGGAGTGAAAAACTGTTTTTT

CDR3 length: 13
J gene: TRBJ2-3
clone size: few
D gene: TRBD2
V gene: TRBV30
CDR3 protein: CAWSPLSGGTQYF
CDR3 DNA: TGTGCCTGGAGTCCCCTTAGCGGGGGTACGCAGTATTTT

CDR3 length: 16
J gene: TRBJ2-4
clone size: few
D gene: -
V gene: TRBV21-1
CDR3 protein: CASSKGTEGAKNIQYF
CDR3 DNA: TGTGCCAGCAGCAAAGGAACAGAGGGGGCCAAAAACATTCAGTACTTC

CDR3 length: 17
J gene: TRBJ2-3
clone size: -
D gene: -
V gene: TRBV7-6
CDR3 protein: CASSLAGPNVYTDTQYF
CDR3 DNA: TGTGCCAGCAGCTTAGCGGGTCCAAACGTATACACAGATACGCAGTATTTT

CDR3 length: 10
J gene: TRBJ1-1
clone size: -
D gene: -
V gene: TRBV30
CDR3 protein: CAWGRTEAFF
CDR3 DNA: TGTGCCTGGGGAAGGACTGAAGCTTTCTTT

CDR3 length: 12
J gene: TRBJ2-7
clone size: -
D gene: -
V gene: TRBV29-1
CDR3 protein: CSVGGYTYEQYF
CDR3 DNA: TGCAGCGTTGGTGGCTATACCTACGAGCAGTACTTC

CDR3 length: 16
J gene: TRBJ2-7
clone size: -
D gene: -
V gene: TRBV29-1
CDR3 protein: CSVVLFGATVTYEQYF
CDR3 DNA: TGCAGCGTTGTCCTTTTCGGTGCAACGGTCACCTACGAGCAGTACTTC

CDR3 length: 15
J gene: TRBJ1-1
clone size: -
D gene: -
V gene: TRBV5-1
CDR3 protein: CASSLESGFNTEAFF
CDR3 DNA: TGCGCCAGCAGCTTGGAATCCGGCTTCAACACTGAAGCTTTCTTT

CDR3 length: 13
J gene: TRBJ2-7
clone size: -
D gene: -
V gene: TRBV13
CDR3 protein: CASSPGPIYEQYF
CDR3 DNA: TGTGCCAGCAGCCCGGGACCGATCTACGAGCAGTACTTC

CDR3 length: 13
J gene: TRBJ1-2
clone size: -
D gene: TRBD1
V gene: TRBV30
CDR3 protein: CAWNQGQEYGYTF
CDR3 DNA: TGTGCCTGGAATCAGGGACAGGAGTATGGCTACACCTTC

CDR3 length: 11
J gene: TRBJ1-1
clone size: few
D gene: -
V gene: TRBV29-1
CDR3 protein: CSVGVNTEAFF
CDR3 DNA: TGCAGCGTTGGAGTGAACACTGAAGCTTTCTTT

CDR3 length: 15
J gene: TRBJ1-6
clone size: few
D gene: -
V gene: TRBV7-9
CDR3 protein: CASSFSGQPASPLHF
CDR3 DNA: TGTGCCAGCAGCTTTAGCGGACAGCCGGCTTCACCCCTCCACTTT

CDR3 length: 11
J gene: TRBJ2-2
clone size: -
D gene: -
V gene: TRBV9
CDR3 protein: CASSVAGELFF
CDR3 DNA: TGTGCCAGCAGCGTTGCCGGGGAGCTGTTTTTT

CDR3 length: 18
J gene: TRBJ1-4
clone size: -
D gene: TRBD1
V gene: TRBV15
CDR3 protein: CATSGIETGTATNEKLFF
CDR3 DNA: TGTGCCACCAGCGGGATCGAGACAGGGACTGCAACTAATGAAAAACTGTTTTTT

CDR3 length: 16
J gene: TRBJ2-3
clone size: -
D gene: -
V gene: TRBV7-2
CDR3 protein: CASSAYGTRDTDTQYF
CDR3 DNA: TGTGCCAGCAGCGCCTACGGGACACGGGACACAGATACGCAGTATTTT

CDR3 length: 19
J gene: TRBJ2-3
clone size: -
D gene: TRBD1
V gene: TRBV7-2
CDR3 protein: CASSLIPDRGRFSTDTQYF
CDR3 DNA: TGTGCCAGCAGCTTAATACCGGACAGGGGGCGGTTTAGCACAGATACGCAGTATTTT

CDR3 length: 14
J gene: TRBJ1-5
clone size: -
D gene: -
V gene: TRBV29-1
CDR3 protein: CSVGTTDSNQPQHF
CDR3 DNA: TGCAGCGTCGGGACAACTGATAGCAATCAGCCCCAGCATTTT

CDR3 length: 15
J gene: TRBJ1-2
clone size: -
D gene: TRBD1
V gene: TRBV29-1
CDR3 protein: CSVEDRTGRNYGYTF
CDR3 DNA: TGCAGCGTTGAAGATCGGACAGGGCGTAACTATGGCTACACCTTC

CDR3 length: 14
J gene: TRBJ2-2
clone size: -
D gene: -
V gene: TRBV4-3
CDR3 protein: CASSQAAQAGELFF
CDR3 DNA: TGCGCCAGCAGCCAAGCAGCGCAGGCCGGGGAGCTGTTTTTT

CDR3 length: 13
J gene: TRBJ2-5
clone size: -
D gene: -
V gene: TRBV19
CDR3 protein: CASSIRDVETQYF
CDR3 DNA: TGTGCCAGTAGTATCCGGGACGTGGAGACCCAGTACTTC

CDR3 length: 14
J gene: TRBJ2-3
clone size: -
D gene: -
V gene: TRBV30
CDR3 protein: CAWSAGPSTDTQYF
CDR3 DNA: TGTGCCTGGAGCGCTGGACCCAGCACAGATACGCAGTATTTT

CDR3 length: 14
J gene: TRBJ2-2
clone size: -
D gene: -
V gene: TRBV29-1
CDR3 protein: CSVTTPLNTGELFF
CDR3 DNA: TGCAGCGTTACGACACCCCTTAACACCGGGGAGCTGTTTTTT

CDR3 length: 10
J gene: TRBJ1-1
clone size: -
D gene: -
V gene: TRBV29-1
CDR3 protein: CSGGDTEAFF
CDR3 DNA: TGCAGCGGAGGGGACACTGAAGCTTTCTTT

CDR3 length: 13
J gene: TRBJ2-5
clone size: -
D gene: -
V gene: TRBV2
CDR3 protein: CASSEGGPETQYF
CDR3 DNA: TGTGCCAGCAGTGAGGGGGGGCCGGAGACCCAGTACTTC

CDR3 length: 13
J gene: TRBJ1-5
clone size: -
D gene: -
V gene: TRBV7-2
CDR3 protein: CASSVRGGQPQHF
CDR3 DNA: TGTGCCAGCAGCGTCAGGGGAGGTCAGCCCCAGCATTTT

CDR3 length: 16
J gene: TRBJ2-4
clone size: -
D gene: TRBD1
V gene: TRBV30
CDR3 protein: CAWKVKGQSLGNIQYF
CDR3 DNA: TGTGCCTGGAAAGTAAAGGGACAGTCCCTGGGGAACATTCAGTACTTC

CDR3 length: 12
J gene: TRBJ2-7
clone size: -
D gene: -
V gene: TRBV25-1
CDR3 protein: CARTNGSYEQYF
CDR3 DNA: TGTGCCAGAACGAACGGATCCTACGAGCAGTACTTC

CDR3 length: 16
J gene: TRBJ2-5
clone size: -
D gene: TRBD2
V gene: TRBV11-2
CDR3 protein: CASSLGSSGGQETQYF
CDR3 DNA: TGTGCCAGCAGCTTAGGTTCTAGCGGGGGTCAAGAGACCCAGTACTTC

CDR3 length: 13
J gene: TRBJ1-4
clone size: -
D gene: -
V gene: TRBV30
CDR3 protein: CAWRASSQEKLFF
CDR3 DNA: TGTGCCTGGAGAGCCTCCAGCCAGGAAAAACTGTTTTTT

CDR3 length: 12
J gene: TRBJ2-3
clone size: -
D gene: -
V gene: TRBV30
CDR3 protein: CAWSAGTDTQYF
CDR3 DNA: TGTGCCTGGAGTGCGGGCACAGATACGCAGTATTTT

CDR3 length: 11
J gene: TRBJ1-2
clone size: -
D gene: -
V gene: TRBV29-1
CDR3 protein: CSVFRGGSCTF
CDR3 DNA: TGCAGCGTCTTCAGGGGTGGTAGCTGCACCTTC

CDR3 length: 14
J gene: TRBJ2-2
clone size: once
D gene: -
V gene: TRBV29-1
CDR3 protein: CSVGSGLYTGELFF
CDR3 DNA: TGCAGCGTTGGCTCAGGACTCTACACCGGGGAGCTGTTTTTT

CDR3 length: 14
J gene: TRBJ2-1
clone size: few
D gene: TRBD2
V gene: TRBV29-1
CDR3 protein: CSVKSGGLVDEQFF
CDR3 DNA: TGCAGCGTTAAGAGCGGGGGGTTAGTGGATGAGCAGTTCTTC